This T cell receptor beta chain originates from a study of graft-versus-host responses after intestinal transplantation (dated by TCRdb to 2020 to 2023). Study-wide context: The transplants that recipients got were multivisceral, liver-intestinal, or isolated intestinal. To identify alloreactive clones, pre-transplant mixed lymphocyte reaction products were sequenced and then compared with unstimulated pre-transplant donor and recipient T cells. Donor T cell macrochimerism was defined as a peak of at least 4% donor T cells among recipient peripheral blood mononuclear cells. Every recipient was given anti-thymocyte globulin induction, then maintenance tacrolimus and steroids for approximately 3 years. Graft-versus-host and host-versus-graft alloreactive T cell clones were tracked in the graft, circulation and bone marrow after intestinal transplantation using bulk TCR-beta CDR3 sequencing. Instead of going to the commercial service, samples from a few later patients were sequenced in-house on an Illumina MiSeq and processed with MiXCR. A cohort of fewer than 25 intestinal transplant recipients, including one retransplant, was enrolled, and a few patients lacking pretransplant specimens were excluded. Overall results and qualifications from the work: The conclusions were limited by the relatively low number and heterogeneity of the intestinal transplant patients. In the allografts of patients with donor T cell macrochimerism, GvH to HvG T cell clonal ratios were high. Peak levels of circulating GvH clones were associated with declines in HvG clones early after transplant. GvH clones were found in recipient bone marrow, and some of the GvH clones appeared earlier in ileal mucosa or blood, which is consistent with an intestinal mucosal origin.

In light of the paper, this sample's time point label describes: cells obtained before transplantation from donor or recipient. CD3+CD4+ and CD3+CD8+ populations were FACS-sorted from unstimulated pre-transplant donor and recipient cells taken from spleen or lymph nodes. Library method: the immunoSEQ multiplex PCR assay. In most patients, genomic DNA was isolated using the Qiagen DNeasy Blood and Tissue Kit and sent frozen to Adaptive Biotechnologies for TCR sequencing. For most patients, genomic DNA was subjected to high-throughput TCR-beta CDR3 sequencing by Adaptive Biotechnologies. In the authors' own workflow: TCR sequencing data were retrieved from Adaptive's ImmunoSEQ software for around 18 patients, whereas a few other patients were processed with MiXCR and VDJtools. To correct CD4 versus CD8 sorting errors, sequences present in both subsets at a frequency ratio below 5:1 were removed. CDR3 nucleotide sequences shared by donor and recipient were removed because the origin of these sequences could not be assigned. To count as alloreactive, a clone needed at least 2-fold expansion over unstimulated cells and a minimum CFSE-low frequency of 0.002% (template counts) or 0.001% (read counts). Mappable clones were those detected in sequenced pre-transplant spleen, lymph node, or MLR CFSE-low populations of the donor or recipient. The cumulative frequency of alloreactive clones was calculated as a percentage of all sequences, weighted by copy number. Sourced from immuneACCESS, this table was stored by TCRdb with only in-frame sequences that have V and J called. A share of the clones is absent; for the studies checked, an unresolved V gene accounts for under half, and the remainder has no known explanation. That table is the source of V, J and clone size, and D and trimming were worked out from the DNA. The sample table holds about 130,000 clones, of which approximately 90% were seen once. Over 0.15% of the sample is in the top ten clones.

Remarks on this clone: Its antigen is still unknown. No much larger clone exists at a distance of one base, and base qualities are not known.

From cysteine to phenylalanine, the CDR3 is 16 amino acids long. The only DNA kept is the CDR3, 48 bases in frame from the first base. The V end loses 4 bases and the J end loses 1 base, and a stretch of 16 bases separates them. CDR1 and CDR2 (MNHEY, SMNVEV) derive from the germline V gene (reference sequence). The TCR originated in a human donor who received an intestinal transplant. The chain was built from TRBV27 and TRBJ1-1, with TRBD1 tentatively as D gene (5 bases match). The sample was unstimulated CD4+ T cells sorted from spleen or lymph node cells, taken before intestinal transplant. CDR3 protein: CASSSALGQKNTEAFF. In nucleotides, the sequence is TGTGCCAGCAGTTCAGCCCTGGGGCAGAAGAACACTGAAGCTTTCTTT.